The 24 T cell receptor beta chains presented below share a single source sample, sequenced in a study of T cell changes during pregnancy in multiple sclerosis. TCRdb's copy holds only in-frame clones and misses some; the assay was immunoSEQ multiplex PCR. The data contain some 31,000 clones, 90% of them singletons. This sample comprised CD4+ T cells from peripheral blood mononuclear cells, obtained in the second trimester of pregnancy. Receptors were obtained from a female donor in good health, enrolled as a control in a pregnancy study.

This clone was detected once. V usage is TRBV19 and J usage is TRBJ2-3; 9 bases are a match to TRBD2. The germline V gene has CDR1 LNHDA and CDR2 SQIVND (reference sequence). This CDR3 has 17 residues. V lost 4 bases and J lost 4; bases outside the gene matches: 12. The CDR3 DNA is TGTGCCAGTAGTACCCTCTGGAAAGCGGGGGGCTCAGATACGCAGTATTTT. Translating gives CASSTLWKAGGSDTQYF.

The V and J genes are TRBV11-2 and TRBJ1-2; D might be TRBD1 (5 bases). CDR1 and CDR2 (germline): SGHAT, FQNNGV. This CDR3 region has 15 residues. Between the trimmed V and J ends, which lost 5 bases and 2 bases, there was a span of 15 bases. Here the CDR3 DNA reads TGTGCCAGCAGCCCCGGCCGCGGGGGGAACTATGGCTACACCTTC. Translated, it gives CASSPGRGGNYGYTF.

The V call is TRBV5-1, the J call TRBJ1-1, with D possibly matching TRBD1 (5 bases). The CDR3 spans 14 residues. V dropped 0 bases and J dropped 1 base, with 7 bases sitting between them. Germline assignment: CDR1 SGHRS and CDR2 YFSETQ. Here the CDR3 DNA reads TGCGCCAGCAGCTTGGAGGGGTCGAACACTGAAGCTTTCTTT. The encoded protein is CASSLEGSNTEAFF.

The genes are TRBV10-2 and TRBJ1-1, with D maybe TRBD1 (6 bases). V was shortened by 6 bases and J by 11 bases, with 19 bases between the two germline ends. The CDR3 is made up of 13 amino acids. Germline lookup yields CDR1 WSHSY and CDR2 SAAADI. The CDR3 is CASSMGGAGAAFF. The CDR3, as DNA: TGCGCCAGCAGCATGGGGGGGGCGGGGGCGGCTTTCTTT.

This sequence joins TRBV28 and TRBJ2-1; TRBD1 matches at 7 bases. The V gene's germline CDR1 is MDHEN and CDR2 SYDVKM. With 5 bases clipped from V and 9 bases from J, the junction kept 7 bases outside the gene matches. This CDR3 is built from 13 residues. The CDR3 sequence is CASSILQGFEQFF. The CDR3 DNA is TGTGCCAGCAGTATATTACAGGGGTTTGAGCAGTTCTTC. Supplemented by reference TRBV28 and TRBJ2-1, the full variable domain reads DVKVTQSSRYLVKRTGEKVFLECVQDMDHENMFWYRQDPGLGLRLIYFSYDVKMKEKGDIPEGYSVSREKKERFSLILESASTNQTSMYLCASSILQGFEQFFGPGTRLTVL.

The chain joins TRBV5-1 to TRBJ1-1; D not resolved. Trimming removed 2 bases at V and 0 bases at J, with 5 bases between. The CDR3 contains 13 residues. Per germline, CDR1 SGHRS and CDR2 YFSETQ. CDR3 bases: TGCGCCAGCAGCTTTGAGATGAACACTGAAGCTTTCTTT. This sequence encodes CASSFEMNTEAFF.

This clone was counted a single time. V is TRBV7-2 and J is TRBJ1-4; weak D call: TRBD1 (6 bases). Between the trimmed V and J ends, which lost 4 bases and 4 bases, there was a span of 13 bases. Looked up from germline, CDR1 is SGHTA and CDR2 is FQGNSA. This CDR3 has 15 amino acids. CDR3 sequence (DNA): TGTGCCAGCAGCTACAACAGGGTAGTTAATGAAAAACTGTTTTTT. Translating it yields CASSYNRVVNEKLFF.

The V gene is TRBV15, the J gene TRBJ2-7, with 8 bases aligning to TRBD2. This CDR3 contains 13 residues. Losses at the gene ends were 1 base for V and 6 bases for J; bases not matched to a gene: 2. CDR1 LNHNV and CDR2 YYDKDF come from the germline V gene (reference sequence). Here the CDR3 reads CATSRGGTSEQYF. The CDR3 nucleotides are TGTGCCACCAGCAGAGGGGGGACTAGCGAGCAGTACTTC.

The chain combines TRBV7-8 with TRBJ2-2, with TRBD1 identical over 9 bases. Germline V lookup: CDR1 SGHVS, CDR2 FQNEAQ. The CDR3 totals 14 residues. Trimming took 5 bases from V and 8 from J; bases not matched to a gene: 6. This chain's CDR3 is CASSRGTGIGELFF. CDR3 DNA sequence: TGTGCCAGCAGCCGTGGGACAGGGATAGGGGAGCTGTTTTTT.

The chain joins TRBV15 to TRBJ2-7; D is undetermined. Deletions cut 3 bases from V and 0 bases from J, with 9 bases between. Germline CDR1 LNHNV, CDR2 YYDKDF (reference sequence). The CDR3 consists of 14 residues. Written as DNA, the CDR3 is TGTGCCACCAGCAGCCCGTTCCGCTCCTACGAGCAGTACTTC. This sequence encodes CATSSPFRSYEQYF.

This CDR3 reads CASIGSQGANTEAFF. In DNA, the CDR3 is TGCGCCAGCATCGGATCACAGGGGGCGAACACTGAAGCTTTCTTT. The chain joins TRBV5-1 to TRBJ1-1; 9 positions agree with TRBD1. This CDR3 contains 15 residues. CDR1 is SGHRS and CDR2 is YFSETQ in the germline V gene. The ends lost 6 bases at V and 1 base at J; junction bases unmatched: 7.

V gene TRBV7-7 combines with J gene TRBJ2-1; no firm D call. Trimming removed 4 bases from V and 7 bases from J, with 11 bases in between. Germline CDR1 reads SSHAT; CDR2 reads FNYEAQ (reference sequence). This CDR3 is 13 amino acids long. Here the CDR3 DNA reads TGTGCCAGCAGCTCAGCCCCCGGGAATGAGCAGTTCTTC. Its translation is CASSSAPGNEQFF.

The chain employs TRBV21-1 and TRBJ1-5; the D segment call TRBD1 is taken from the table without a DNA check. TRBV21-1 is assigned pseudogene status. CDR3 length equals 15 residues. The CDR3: CARIRDRVRNQPQHF. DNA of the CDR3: TGTGCCAGAATCCGGGACAGGGTTCGGAATCAGCCCCAGCATTTT.

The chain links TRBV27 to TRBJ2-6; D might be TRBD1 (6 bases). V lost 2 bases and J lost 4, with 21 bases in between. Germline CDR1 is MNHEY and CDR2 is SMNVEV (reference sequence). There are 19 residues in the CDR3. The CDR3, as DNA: TGTGCCAGCAGTTTAGGAGTAGGACAGTCAGGGTTCGGGGCCAACGTCCTGACTTTC. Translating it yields CASSLGVGQSGFGANVLTF.

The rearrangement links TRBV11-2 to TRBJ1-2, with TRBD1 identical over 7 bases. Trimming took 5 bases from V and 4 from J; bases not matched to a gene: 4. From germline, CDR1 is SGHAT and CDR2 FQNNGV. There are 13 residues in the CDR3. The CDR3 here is CASSLGTVYGYTF. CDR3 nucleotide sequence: TGTGCCAGCAGCCTCGGGACAGTCTATGGCTACACCTTC.

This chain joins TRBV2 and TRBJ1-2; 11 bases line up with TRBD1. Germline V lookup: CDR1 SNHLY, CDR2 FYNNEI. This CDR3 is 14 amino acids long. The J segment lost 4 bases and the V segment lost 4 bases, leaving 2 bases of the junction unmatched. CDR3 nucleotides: TGTGCCAGCAGTGGGGACAGGGGGGTCTATGGCTACACCTTC. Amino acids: CASSGDRGVYGYTF.

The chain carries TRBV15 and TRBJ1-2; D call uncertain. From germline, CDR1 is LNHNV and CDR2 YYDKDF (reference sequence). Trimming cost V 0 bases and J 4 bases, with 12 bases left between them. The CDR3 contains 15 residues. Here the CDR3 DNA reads TGTGCCACCAGCAGAGATGGTTCTGCCGGCTATGGCTACACCTTC. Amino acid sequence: CATSRDGSAGYGYTF.

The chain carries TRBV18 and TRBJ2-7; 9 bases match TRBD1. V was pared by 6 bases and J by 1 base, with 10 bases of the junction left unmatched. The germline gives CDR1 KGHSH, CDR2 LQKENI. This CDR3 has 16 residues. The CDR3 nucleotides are TGTGCCAGCTCCCCCCCGGGACAGGGACGATCCTACGAGCAGTACTTC. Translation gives CASSPPGQGRSYEQYF.

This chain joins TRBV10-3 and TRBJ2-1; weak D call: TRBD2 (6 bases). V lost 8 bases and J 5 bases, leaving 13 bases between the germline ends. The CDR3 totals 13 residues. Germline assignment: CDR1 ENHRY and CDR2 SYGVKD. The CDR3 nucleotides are TGTGCCATCGGCGGGGCGTCCCACAATGAGCAGTTCTTC. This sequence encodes CAIGGASHNEQFF.

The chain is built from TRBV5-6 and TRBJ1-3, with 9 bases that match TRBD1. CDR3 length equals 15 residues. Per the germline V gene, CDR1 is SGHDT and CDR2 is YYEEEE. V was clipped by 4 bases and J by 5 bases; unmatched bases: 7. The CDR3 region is CASSPPGTGRNTIYF. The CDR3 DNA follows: TGTGCCAGCAGCCCCCCCGGGACAGGGAGAAACACCATATATTTT.

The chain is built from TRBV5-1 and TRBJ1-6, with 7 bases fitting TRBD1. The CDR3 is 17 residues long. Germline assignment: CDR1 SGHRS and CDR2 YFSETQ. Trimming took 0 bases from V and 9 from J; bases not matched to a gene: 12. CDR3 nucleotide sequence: TGCGCCAGCAGCTTGGGTGGGACAGTCTCAAGCGGTTCACCCCTCCACTTT. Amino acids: CASSLGGTVSSGSPLHF.

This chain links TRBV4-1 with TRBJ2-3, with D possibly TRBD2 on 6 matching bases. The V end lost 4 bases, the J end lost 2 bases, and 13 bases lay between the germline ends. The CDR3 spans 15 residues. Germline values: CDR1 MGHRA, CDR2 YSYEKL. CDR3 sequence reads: CASSPITGATDTQYF. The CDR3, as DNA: TGCGCCAGCAGCCCGATAACGGGAGCCACAGATACGCAGTATTTT.

Written as DNA, the CDR3 is TGCGCCAGCAGGCCTGGGACAGGGGGGGACACTGAAGCTTTCTTT. Translating gives CASRPGTGGDTEAFF. The chain combines TRBV10-1 with TRBJ1-1; TRBD1 agrees at 11 bases. The CDR3 contains 15 residues. Germline V gene lookup returns CDR1 WNHNN and CDR2 SYGVQD (reference sequence). The junction had 6 bases not matched to a gene; V was cut back by 6 bases and J by 3 bases.

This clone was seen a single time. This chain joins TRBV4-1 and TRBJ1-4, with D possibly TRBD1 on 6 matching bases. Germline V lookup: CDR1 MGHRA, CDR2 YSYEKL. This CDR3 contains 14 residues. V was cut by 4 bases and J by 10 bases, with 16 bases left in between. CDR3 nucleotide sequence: TGCGCCAGCAGCCCCCAGGGGCTGTATGGAAAACTGTTTTTT. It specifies CASSPQGLYGKLFF.